This T cell receptor beta chain was captured in a study of OX40 agonist ivuxolimab in advanced cancers. Study-wide background: Patients were treated with ivuxolimab, an agonistic anti-OX40 (CD134) antibody.

V gave up 1 base and J gave up 5 bases; unmatched junction bases: 4. Germline V lookup: CDR1 LGHNA, CDR2 YSLEER. The CDR3 totals 15 residues. Patients with a history of autoimmune disease or on systemic immunosuppression were excluded. Sequenced by immunoSEQ multiplex PCR; TCRdb stores in-frame clones only, minus some. The sample contains about 70,000 clones, 88% of which appear only once. This sequence was found in an adult with an advanced solid tumor such as melanoma, head and neck, liver or kidney cancer. This specimen consisted of CD4+ or CD8+ T cells sorted from blood, obtained in a trial of the OX40 agonist ivuxolimab. The chain couples TRBV4-3 to TRBJ2-5, with 10 positions matching TRBD2. CDR3 sequence (DNA): TGCGCCAGCAGCCAAGCAGCTAGCGGGGGTGAGACCCAGTACTTC. It encodes CASSQAASGGETQYF.